These T cell receptor beta chains were read from a single sample in a study of T cell repertoires in cytomegalovirus infection. Each CDR3 protein gets one entry after TCRdb re-called the reads with MiXCR. Of some 300,000 distinct CDR3 sequences in the sample, about 9.1% were seen once. What was sequenced was PBMCs. Source of these receptors: a human donor in good health (CMV status not recorded). Some clones in this sample may be carry-over from other donors' samples. Both conserved end residues are part of each CDR3. D genes are given only for firm matches. Expanded clones are given a class, and other clones once, few, many or no size at all.

D gene	V gene	clone size	J gene	CDR3 DNA	CDR3 protein
-	TRBV24-1	many	TRBJ2-5	TGTGCCACCGAGGGCCGTTATAAGCAGACCCAGTACTTC	CATEGRYKQTQYF
-	TRBV6-1	-	TRBJ1-3	TGTGCCAGCAGGCCTGATACTGTCTCTGGAAACACCATATATTTT	CASRPDTVSGNTIYF
TRBD1	TRBV20-1	few	TRBJ1-5	TGCAGTGCTAGACCGGGACAGGTGATAATTCAGCCCCAGCATTTT	CSARPGQVIIQPQHF
-	TRBV7-9	many	TRBJ1-1	TGTGCCAGCAGCCCAACTGGTGGGGGATTGGACACTGAAGCTTTCTTT	CASSPTGGGLDTEAFF
TRBD1	TRBV7-2	many	TRBJ1-1	TGTGCCAGCAGTTCCTTAGGGGGAGGGGGCGTTGAAGCTTTCTTT	CASSSLGGGGVEAFF
TRBD1	TRBV29-1	-	TRBJ1-2	TGCAGCGTTGAACGGGACAGGGGGGATGGACTCTATGGCTACACCTTC	CSVERDRGDGLYGYTF
-	TRBV6-5	many	TRBJ1-1	TGTGCCAGCAGCCCCCCGGGGGACACTGAAGCTTTCTTT	CASSPPGDTEAFF
-	TRBV28	-	TRBJ1-2	TGTGCCAGCAGTTTTATCTGGGAAGGAACTTATGGCTACACCTTC	CASSFIWEGTYGYTF
-	TRBV7-8	many	TRBJ2-3	TGTGCCAGCAGCCCTAAAGGGCCTACAGATACGCAGTATTTT	CASSPKGPTDTQYF
TRBD1	TRBV20-1	few	TRBJ2-3	TGCAGTGCTAGACCCCAGACAGGGAACGTAGATACGCAGTATTTT	CSARPQTGNVDTQYF
-	TRBV14	-	TRBJ2-2	TGTGCCAGCAGCCATGAACAAACAAGGAGAAACACCGGGGAGCTGTTTTTT	CASSHEQTRRNTGELFF
-	TRBV29-1	many	TRBJ1-2	TGCAGCGTTGCGGTGGGCGGAAGGGGCTACACCTTC	CSVAVGGRGYTF
TRBD1	TRBV6-5	many	TRBJ2-1	TGTGCCAGCAGTTACTCTCGGACAGGGGGCTTGGATGAGCAGTTCTTC	CASSYSRTGGLDEQFF
TRBD1	TRBV6-1	many	TRBJ2-1	TGTGCCAGCAGTGAAGCGGGTTGGGGACAGAGGCTTGAGCAGTTCTTC	CASSEAGWGQRLEQFF
TRBD1	TRBV20-1	many	TRBJ1-2	TGCAGTGCTACCAAGGACAGGGCTGGCTATGGCTACACCTTC	CSATKDRAGYGYTF
-	TRBV28	many	TRBJ2-3	TGTGCCAGCAGTACCCCGGGGGCGCAGTATTTT	CASSTPGAQYF
TRBD1	TRBV2	many	TRBJ2-5	TGTGCCAGCAGTGGAGATCTGCGTCGAGGGGGCTCTTGGGAGACCCAGTACTTC	CASSGDLRRGGSWETQYF
-	TRBV6-1	many	TRBJ2-7	TGTGCCAGCAGTCACCTAAGCCTCGGCAGGGTCTACGAGCAGTACTTC	CASSHLSLGRVYEQYF
TRBD1	TRBV7-2	many	TRBJ1-5	TGTGCCAGCAGCCTCCCGGGACAGGGCAAGCCCCAGCATTTT	CASSLPGQGKPQHF
TRBD2	TRBV14	-	TRBJ2-1	TGTGCCAGCAGTACCGCGGGGGGTTACAATGAGCAGTTCTTC	CASSTAGGYNEQFF
TRBD1	TRBV6-5	many	TRBJ1-6	TGTGCCAGCAGTTCACCTCGACAGGGGAGGTTTTCACCCCTCCACTTT	CASSSPRQGRFSPLHF
TRBD1	TRBV7-2	many	TRBJ1-3	TGTGCCAGCAGCCAAGAACAGGGGCGCGTTGGAGGAAACACCATATATTTT	CASSQEQGRVGGNTIYF
TRBD1	TRBV6-8	few	TRBJ2-3	TGTGCCAGCAGTTACGACAGGGCGAGCACAGATACGCAGTATTTT	CASSYDRASTDTQYF
-	TRBV14	many	TRBJ1-4	TGTGCCAGCAGCCAAGCCGTTTTGGGTGAAAAACTGTTTTTT	CASSQAVLGEKLFF
-	TRBV20-1	many	TRBJ2-5	TGCAGTGCTAGAGCCCTAGCAGAGACCCAGTACTTC	CSARALAETQYF
TRBD1	TRBV5-1	many	TRBJ2-1	TGCGCCAGCAGCTTCGGACAGGGGTTTGTAAATGAGCAGTTCTTC	CASSFGQGFVNEQFF
-	TRBV2	once	TRBJ1-6	TGTGCCAGCAGTGAACGGGGATTCTACCTCCACTTT	CASSERGFYLHF
-	TRBV5-4	many	TRBJ2-5	TGTGCCAGCAGCATGACAGACTACCAAGAGACCCAGTACTTC	CASSMTDYQETQYF
-	TRBV29-1	few	TRBJ2-1	TGCAGCGTTGGGGGGCATTCTCTCTCCTACAATGAGCAGTTCTTC	CSVGGHSLSYNEQFF
TRBD1	TRBV20-1	-	TRBJ2-1	TGCAGTGCTACACCGGGACAGAAATACAATGAGCAGTTCTTC	CSATPGQKYNEQFF
-	TRBV7-9	many	TRBJ1-3	TGTGCCAGCGGTGGCTTCTCTGGAAACACCATATATTTT	CASGGFSGNTIYF
TRBD2	TRBV19	many	TRBJ2-7	TGTGCCAGTAGCCCCGGGGGGGGCTTCTACGAGCAGTACTTC	CASSPGGGFYEQYF
-	TRBV18	many	TRBJ1-6	TGTGCCAGCTCCCAATGGGGCGTCCAGGTTAATTCACCCCTCCACTTT	CASSQWGVQVNSPLHF
-	TRBV6-6	many	TRBJ2-1	TGTGCCAGCAGTCAACAGGGTTCCAATGAGCAGTTCTTC	CASSQQGSNEQFF
-	TRBV7-6	many	TRBJ1-1	TGTGCCAGCAGCTGGGACAAGGAGGGGGGGAACACTGAAGCTTTCTTT	CASSWDKEGGNTEAFF
-	TRBV28	-	TRBJ2-2	TGTGCCAGCAGTGAATTGGGTACCGGGGAGCTGTTTTTT	CASSELGTGELFF
TRBD1	TRBV19	many	TRBJ1-1	TGTGCCAGTAGTATAGGTGGGACAGGGAACACTGAAGCTTTCTTT	CASSIGGTGNTEAFF
-	TRBV27	many	TRBJ2-5	TGTGCCAGCAGCTCCCCTCCACGGTCTCGGACCCAGTACTTC	CASSSPPRSRTQYF
-	TRBV12-3/TRBV12-4	many	TRBJ2-2	TGTGCCAGCAGTTTAAGTCTAGGCGGGGAAACCGGGGAGCTGTTTTTT	CASSLSLGGETGELFF
-	TRBV24-1	many	TRBJ2-3	TGTGCCACCAGTGATTCTGGTGCCCCCACAGATACGCAGTATTTT	CATSDSGAPTDTQYF
-	TRBV7-9	-	TRBJ1-4	TGTGCCAGCAGCTTCATGGGGATGTTAGGTGAAAAACTGTTTTTT	CASSFMGMLGEKLFF
TRBD1	TRBV6-2/TRBV6-3	-	TRBJ2-6	TGTACCAGCAGTACTTTCTCACAGGGGAAGGGGTCTGGGGCCAACGTCCTGACTTTC	CTSSTFSQGKGSGANVLTF
-	TRBV7-2	many	TRBJ1-2	TGTGCCAGCAGCCCCCAAGCCGGGACCTATGGCTACACCTTC	CASSPQAGTYGYTF
TRBD2	TRBV6-1	many	TRBJ2-5	TGTGCCAGCAGTCAAGCCGCACCATCCGGGACTAGCGGGCTCCAAGAGACCCAGTACTTC	CASSQAAPSGTSGLQETQYF
-	TRBV29-1	few	TRBJ2-5	TGCAGCGTTGGGTCGACAGGGACTGAAAAGACCCAGTACTTC	CSVGSTGTEKTQYF
-	TRBV3-1	few	TRBJ2-4	TGTGCCAGCAGCCAAGGAAACATACTAGCCAAAAACATTCAGTACTTC	CASSQGNILAKNIQYF
TRBD2	TRBV7-2	many	TRBJ2-3	TGTGCCAGCAGCTCCGGACTAGTACCAGATACGCAGTATTTT	CASSSGLVPDTQYF
-	TRBV7-2	many	TRBJ2-1	TGTGCCAGCAGCTTACAGGGTGGGGATGAGCAGTTCTTC	CASSLQGGDEQFF
-	TRBV6-2/TRBV6-3	-	TRBJ2-4	TGTGCCAGCAGTTACTCGACTAAGGACCCGAGGCCCAAAAACATTCAGTACTTC	CASSYSTKDPRPKNIQYF
-	TRBV14	many	TRBJ2-1	TGTGCCAGCAGCCAATCGGGGAGTCTTCGTCGGGGGAATGAGCAGTTCTTC	CASSQSGSLRRGNEQFF
TRBD1	TRBV2	many	TRBJ2-5	TGTGCCAGCAGTTGGACAGGGGCGGGGACCCAGTACTTC	CASSWTGAGTQYF
TRBD1	TRBV20-1	many	TRBJ1-5	TGCAGTGCTGAGGACAGGGATAGCAATCAGCCCCAGCATTTT	CSAEDRDSNQPQHF